The sample holds many counts of the clone carrying this TCR beta chain. Its target is unknown. The data originate from a study of regulatory T cells in long-lasting Graves disease. Study at large: Antithyroid drug use was under 3 months in newly diagnosed Graves' patients. Findings and caveats of the study: Possibly, too few samples lowered accuracy.

This sample's time point: newly diagnosed GD, antithyroid drugs for less than 3 months. Researchers made the TCR library from RNA that was extracted from PBMCs. An endocrinology unit in Xi'an, China, supplied the patients. EDTA tubes received around 9.9 milliliters of collected peripheral blood. From germline, CDR1 is SGHTA and CDR2 FQGTGA. V gave up 2 bases and J gave up 6 bases, with 14 bases separating them. The CDR3 has 14 amino acids. With iRepertoire HTBI primers and Arm-PCR of CDR3 regions, TCR beta libraries were built. TCRdb reprocessed the multiplex PCR reads with MiXCR, giving one entry per CDR3 protein. The sample comprises 200,000 to 250,000 distinct CDR3 sequences, around 21% of which are singletons, and more than 11% rests with the top ten.

This sequence was found in a female donor with Graves disease. The starting material was peripheral blood mononuclear cells (PBMCs), obtained at new diagnosis, from a patient treated with antithyroid drugs. This rearrangement joins TRBV7-3 to TRBJ2-7; weak D call: TRBD1 (5 bases). The CDR3 protein is CASSLLYSGREQYF. The CDR3 DNA reads as TGTGCCAGCAGCTTACTCTATTCAGGGCGCGAGCAGTACTTC.